This T cell receptor (beta chain) derives from a study of OX40 agonist ivuxolimab in advanced cancers. Study context: About 42% of patients had received prior checkpoint inhibitor therapy. Partial responses occurred in Three dose-escalation patients, one with hepatocellular carcinoma and two with cutaneous melanoma. General study findings and limits: Some patients without response likewise showed low normalized clonal expansion.

Notes on this clone: Its cognate antigen is unknown.

Assay: immunoSEQ multiplex PCR; the TCRdb copy retains only in-frame clones and omits some. The repertoire holds tens of thousands of clones, with approximately 82% as singletons. The CDR3 contains 16 residues. V shed 1 base and J 0 bases; nucleotides not matched to a gene: 5. Germline V gives CDR1 KGHSH, CDR2 LQKENI. Peripheral blood came from all dose cohorts at three timepoints. The material sequenced was CD4+ or CD8+ T cells sorted from blood, taken in a trial of the OX40 agonist ivuxolimab. This chain joins TRBV18 and TRBJ2-5, with 7 bases fitting TRBD1. The origin of this receptor is an adult with an advanced solid tumor such as melanoma, head and neck, liver or kidney cancer. The chain's CDR3 is CASSPLGDSYQETQYF. CDR3 nucleotide sequence: TGTGCCAGCTCACCACTGGGGGACAGCTACCAAGAGACCCAGTACTTC.